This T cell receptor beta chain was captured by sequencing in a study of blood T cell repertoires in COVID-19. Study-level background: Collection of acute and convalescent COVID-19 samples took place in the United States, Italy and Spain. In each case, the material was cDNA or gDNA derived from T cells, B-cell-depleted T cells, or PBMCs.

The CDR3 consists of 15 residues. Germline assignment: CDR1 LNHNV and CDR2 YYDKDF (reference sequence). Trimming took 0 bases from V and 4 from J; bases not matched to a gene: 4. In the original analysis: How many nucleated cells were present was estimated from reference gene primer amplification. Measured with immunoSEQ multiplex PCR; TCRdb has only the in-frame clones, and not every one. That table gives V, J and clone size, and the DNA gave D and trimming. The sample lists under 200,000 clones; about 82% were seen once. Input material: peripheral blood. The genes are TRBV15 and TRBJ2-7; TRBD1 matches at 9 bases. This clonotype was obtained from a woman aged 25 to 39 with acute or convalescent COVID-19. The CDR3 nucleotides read TGTGCCACCAGCAGAGACCCGGGACAGGGATACGAGCAGTACTTC. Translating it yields CATSRDPGQGYEQYF.